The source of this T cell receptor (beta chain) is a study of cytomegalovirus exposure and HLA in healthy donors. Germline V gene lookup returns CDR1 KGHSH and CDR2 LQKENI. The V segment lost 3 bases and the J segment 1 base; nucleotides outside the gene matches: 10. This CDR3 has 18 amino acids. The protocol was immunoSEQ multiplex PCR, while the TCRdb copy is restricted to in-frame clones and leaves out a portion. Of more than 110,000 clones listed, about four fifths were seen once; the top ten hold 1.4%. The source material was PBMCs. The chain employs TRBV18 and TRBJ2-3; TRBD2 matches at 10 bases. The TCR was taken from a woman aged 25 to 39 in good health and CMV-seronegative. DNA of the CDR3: TGTGCCAGCTCACCTAGAGAGTTTCTAGCGGGGGGCACAGATACGCAGTATTTT. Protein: CASSPREFLAGGTDTQYF.